A single sample gave rise to the 14 T cell receptor beta chains below, sequenced in a study of blood T cell repertoires in COVID-19. Data came from immunoSEQ multiplex PCR; TCRdb stores just in-frame clones and leaves some out. The repertoire consists of over 600,000 clones, with 85% to 90% occurring once and the leading ten covering roughly 0.25%. Sequencing was performed on peripheral blood. These receptors came from a woman aged 18 to 35 with acute or convalescent COVID-19.

This clone was detected once. This chain connects TRBV5-1 to TRBJ2-7; 7 nucleotides match TRBD1. Trimming at V came to 3 bases and at J to 5 bases, leaving 5 bases not matched to a gene. From germline, CDR1 is SGHRS and CDR2 YFSETQ. This CDR3 contains 13 residues. The CDR3: CASSSGTVNEQYF. DNA of the CDR3: TGCGCCAGCAGCTCAGGGACAGTAAACGAGCAGTACTTC.

The chain is built from TRBV24-1 and TRBJ2-2, with TRBD1 matching over 9 bases. The CDR3 length is 16 residues. Germline values: CDR1 KGHDR, CDR2 SFDVKD. V was clipped by 3 bases and J by 4 bases; unmatched bases: 5. CDR3 in amino acids: CATSDRTGDLTGELFF. The CDR3 DNA is TGTGCCACCAGTGATAGGACAGGGGACCTCACCGGGGAGCTGTTTTTT.

The chain uses TRBV15 and TRBJ2-5; D not certain. Trimming removed 0 bases from V and 7 bases from J, with 15 bases in between. In germline, CDR1 is LNHNV, CDR2 YYDKDF (reference sequence). The CDR3 totals 15 residues. The CDR3 DNA sequence: TGTGCCACCAGCAGAGAGAAACGAGGTGAGGCGACCCAGTACTTC. Amino acids: CATSREKRGEATQYF.

CDR3 coding DNA: TGCGCCAGCAGCTTGGACAGGGACGAGCAGTACTTC. Amino acid sequence: CASSLDRDEQYF. This sequence joins TRBV5-1 and TRBJ2-7; D may be TRBD1 (6 bases). The CDR3 is 12 residues long. CDR1 SGHRS and CDR2 YFSETQ come from the germline V gene. V shed 0 bases and J shed 5 bases, with 6 bases lying between them. The full variable domain, with the rest looked up from reference TRBV5-1 and TRBJ2-7, is KAGVTQTPRYLIKTRGQQVTLSCSPISGHRSVSWYQQTPGQGLQFLFEYFSETQRNKGNFPGRFSGRQFSNSRSEMNVSTLELGDSALYLCASSLDRDEQYFGPGTRLTVT.

The chain carries TRBV2 and TRBJ2-3, with 9 bases that match TRBD2. The CDR3 is 16 residues long. Germline V CDR1 and CDR2: SNHLY, FYNNEI. The V segment lost 5 bases and the J segment 3 bases; nucleotides outside the gene matches: 9. CDR3 bases: TGTGCCAGCAGTACTACCCCTAGCGGGGTGACAGATACGCAGTATTTT. Protein product: CASSTTPSGVTDTQYF.

The chain has TRBV19 and TRBJ1-3; D not resolved. The CDR3 totals 14 residues. Germline V gene lookup returns CDR1 LNHDA and CDR2 SQIVND (reference sequence). V was trimmed by 1 base and J by 2 bases, leaving 6 bases between them. The CDR3 region has the DNA TGTGCCAGTAGTATAGGGGCACCTGGAAACACCATATATTTT. This encodes CASSIGAPGNTIYF.

This chain joins TRBV6-5 and TRBJ1-1; 11 bases match TRBD1. Germline values: CDR1 MNHEY, CDR2 SVGAGI. CDR3 length: 14 amino acids. J lost 3 bases, V lost 5 bases, and 2 bases had no gene match. The CDR3 DNA follows: TGTGCCAGCAGTCTGGACAGGGGGCACACTGAAGCTTTCTTT. It translates to CASSLDRGHTEAFF.

The genes are TRBV5-6 and TRBJ1-4; 7 nucleotides agree with TRBD1. Germline CDR1 reads SGHDT; CDR2 reads YYEEEE. This CDR3 comprises 17 residues. With 0 bases clipped from V and 7 bases from J, the junction kept 12 bases outside the gene matches. The CDR3 DNA reads as TGTGCCAGCAGCTTGGACTTCCCACAGGGGAGTTGTGAAAAACTGTTTTTT. Translation gives CASSLDFPQGSCEKLFF.

A remark on this clone: The sample contains more than one DNA sequence encoding this CDR3. The chain uses TRBV6-5 and TRBJ1-4; the D gene is possibly TRBD1 (5 bases). V was cut by 4 bases and J by 8 bases, with 8 bases left in between. CDR1 and CDR2 from the germline V gene are MNHEY and SVGAGI. The CDR3 sequence is 12 residues long. The CDR3: CASSWGGEKLFF. The DNA for the CDR3 is TGTGCCAGCAGTTGGGGGGGAGAAAAACTGTTTTTT.

The chain joins TRBV7-3 to TRBJ2-6; D possibly corresponds to TRBD1 (6 bases). There are 16 residues in the CDR3. CDR1 SGHTA and CDR2 FQGTGA come from the germline V gene. Trimming shortened V by 5 bases and J by 4 bases, and 15 bases separated the two germline ends. The CDR3 DNA reads as TGTGCCAGCAGCCTTAACACAGGGTCCGGGGCCAACGTCCTGACTTTC. It codes for CASSLNTGSGANVLTF.

The chain links TRBV3-1 (or the pseudogene TRBV3-2) to TRBJ2-3; D is perhaps TRBD2 (7 bases). V was cut by 1 base and J by 2 bases, with 16 bases left in between. The V gene's germline CDR1 is LGHDT and CDR2 YNNKEL (reference sequence). The CDR3 covers 17 residues. The DNA of the CDR3 is TGTGCCAGCAGCCAAGGGCGGGGGCGCGATGTCACAGATACGCAGTATTTT. Its protein is CASSQGRGRDVTDTQYF.

V gene TRBV27 combines with J gene TRBJ2-2, with D possibly being TRBD1 (6 bases). The CDR3 is 15 amino acids. CDR1 MNHEY and CDR2 SMNVEV come from the germline V gene (reference sequence). Trimming removed 6 bases from V and 6 bases from J, with 17 bases in between. The CDR3, as DNA: TGTGCCAGCAGCCGCAGGGGATGGGATGCCGGGGAGCTGTTTTTT. Its translation is CASSRRGWDAGELFF.

V usage is TRBV2 and J usage is TRBJ1-2, with D maybe TRBD1 (6 bases). The germline V gene encodes CDR1 SNHLY and CDR2 FYNNEI. This CDR3 is 12 amino acids long. V lost 6 bases, J lost 7 bases, and 12 bases lay in between. The CDR3 nucleotides read TGTGCCAGCAGAGGGACATCTGGTGGCTACACCTTC. Amino acid sequence: CASRGTSGGYTF.

The chain joins TRBV21-1 to TRBJ1-2; the table's TRBD1 call for D was not verified on the DNA. TRBV21-1 is reported as a pseudogene. The CDR3 loop spans 16 amino acids. CDR3 loop: CASSKDKGTGVYGYTF. As DNA, the CDR3 is TGTGCCAGCAGCAAAGATAAGGGGACAGGGGTTTATGGCTACACCTTC.